These 30 T cell receptor beta chains share one sample of origin, sequenced in a study of blood T cells in healthy people across ages. Combining a sample-barcoded 5' primer with a J-beta primer mix, a second PCR ran for roughly 7 to 12 cycles. Using its own MiXCR run on the 5' RACE reads, TCRdb lists one record per CDR3 protein. The sample lists about 1.4 million distinct CDR3 sequences, 45% to 70% occurring once. The sequenced material came from blood. Receptors originate from a man aged 18 to 35 in good health.

The V gene is TRBV20-1, the J gene TRBJ2-1; 7 bases map to TRBD2. CDR3 size: 13 residues. Germline V gene sequence: CDR1 DFQATT, CDR2 SNEGSKA (reference sequence). J gave up 6 bases and V 2 bases, and 4 bases lay outside the gene matches. CDR3 in amino acids: CSARPGGGNEQFF. The CDR3 DNA is TGCAGTGCTAGACCTGGGGGGGGCAATGAGCAGTTCTTC.

The chain couples TRBV6-1 to TRBJ1-2; D remains unclear. V was shortened by 4 bases and J by 3 bases, with 24 bases between the two germline ends. The germline V gene has CDR1 MNHNS and CDR2 SASEGT. CDR3 length equals 18 residues. This CDR3 reads CASSALGRTASIDYGYTF. CDR3 in DNA: TGTGCCAGCAGTGCGCTAGGACGGACTGCCTCAATTGACTATGGCTACACCTTC.

The chain links TRBV20-1 to TRBJ2-7, with 7 nucleotides matching TRBD2. The germline gives CDR1 DFQATT, CDR2 SNEGSKA (reference sequence). The J segment lost 6 bases and the V segment lost 5 bases, leaving 13 bases of the junction unmatched. The CDR3 extends over 14 amino acids. The CDR3 nucleotides are TGCAGTGCTGCGCAAGCGGGGTGGGGCGGCGAGCAGTACTTC. It is translated as CSAAQAGWGGEQYF.

This clonotype was counted between two and nine times. The chain links TRBV10-3 to TRBJ1-6; the match to TRBD1 covers 10 bases. The CDR3 contains 13 residues. J lost 10 bases, V lost 9 bases, and 6 bases had no gene match. Looked up from germline, CDR1 is ENHRY and CDR2 is SYGVKD. DNA of the CDR3: TGTGCCATAGGCGGGACAGGGGAATCACCCCTCCACTTT. It codes for CAIGGTGESPLHF.

The rearrangement uses TRBV29-1 and TRBJ2-5; TRBD2 matches 13 bases. The junction had 14 bases not matched to a gene; V was cut back by 7 bases and J by 9 bases. The CDR3 spans 15 residues. The germline gives CDR1 SQVTM, CDR2 ANQGSEA. The CDR3 coding sequence is TGCAGCGGAAACGGACTAGCGGGAGAGGTGGAGGCCCAGTACTTC. The encoded protein is CSGNGLAGEVEAQYF.

This clonotype has a handful of counts. This rearrangement joins TRBV29-1 to TRBJ1-4; TRBD1 matches at 7 bases. The CDR3 runs to 12 residues. Germline values: CDR1 SQVTM, CDR2 ANQGSEA. V shed 6 bases and J 7 bases; nucleotides not matched to a gene: 5. The chain's CDR3 is CSVAGGGEKLFF. As DNA, the CDR3 is TGCAGCGTGGCAGGGGGAGGTGAAAAACTGTTTTTT.

The chain uses TRBV5-1 and TRBJ2-5; possible D gene TRBD2, 6 bases. Between the trimmed V and J ends, which lost 0 bases and 2 bases, there was a span of 11 bases. The CDR3 totals 15 residues. The germline V gene encodes CDR1 SGHRS and CDR2 YFSETQ. The CDR3 spells CASSLARDFQETQYF. CDR3 coding DNA: TGCGCCAGCAGCTTGGCCCGGGACTTTCAAGAGACCCAGTACTTC.

This clonotype was seen a single time. V is TRBV12-3 or TRBV12-4 and J is TRBJ1-3, with D unclear. The CDR3 covers 16 residues. The V gene lost 7 bases and the J gene lost 0 bases, with 16 bases spanning the gap. CDR3 in amino acids: CASTILRAFSGNTIYF. For the CDR3, the DNA is TGTGCCAGCACCATTTTGAGAGCGTTCTCTGGAAACACCATATATTTT.

The chain links TRBV10-3 to TRBJ2-7; TRBD1 agrees at 9 bases. Germline assignment: CDR1 ENHRY and CDR2 SYGVKD. With V trimmed by 8 bases and J by 3 bases, 2 bases remained unmatched. The CDR3 has 12 residues. As DNA, the CDR3 is TGTGCCATCGGGACAGGGATCTACGAGCAGTACTTC. As protein: CAIGTGIYEQYF.

As to this clonotype: A much larger clone lies a single base off, so this may be a read error. This sequence joins TRBV12-3 or TRBV12-4 and TRBJ2-5; 9 bases line up with TRBD2. The CDR3 extends over 12 amino acids. With V trimmed by 6 bases and J by 13 bases, 9 bases remained unmatched. CDR3 loop: CASRGLAGGMYF. The CDR3, as DNA: TGTGCCAGCAGGGGACTGGCGGGAGGGATGTACTTC.

This clonotype has a single count. This chain joins TRBV20-1 and TRBJ1-5; D gene unclear. Germline V CDR1 and CDR2: DFQATT, SNEGSKA (reference sequence). Between the trimmed V and J ends, which lost 3 bases and 7 bases, there was a span of 13 bases. The CDR3 runs 13 residues. CDR3 sequence (DNA): TGCAGTGCTAGTCAGAACGGGATGCAGCCCCAGCATTTT. Translated, it gives CSASQNGMQPQHF.

In this sample, this clonotype turned up once. CDR3 nucleotides: TGCGCCAGCAGCCAAGATCTTCTAGGGCTTCTTTTAGGCGCCGGGGAGCTGTTTTTT. Protein: CASSQDLLGLLLGAGELFF. This chain joins TRBV4-3 and TRBJ2-2; no clear D. The CDR3 consists of 19 residues. V dropped 0 bases and J dropped 6 bases, with 23 bases sitting between them. Germline values: CDR1 LGHNA, CDR2 YSLEER.

The rearrangement joins TRBV20-1 to TRBJ2-4; 12 bases match TRBD2. Germline V lookup: CDR1 DFQATT, CDR2 SNEGSKA (reference sequence). CDR3 length equals 15 residues. This CDR3 is CLGTQLAGGGDIQYF. The CDR3 nucleotides read TGCTTGGGGACCCAACTAGCGGGGGGAGGGGACATTCAGTACTTC.

The rearrangement uses TRBV29-1 and TRBJ2-2, with D tentatively TRBD1 (6 bases). Germline loops: CDR1 SQVTM, CDR2 ANQGSEA. V gave up 6 bases and J gave up 1 base, with 12 bases separating them. This CDR3 is built from 14 residues. DNA of the CDR3: TGCAGCGTAACAGGGATCCTGAACACCGGGGAGCTGTTTTTT. Protein sequence: CSVTGILNTGELFF.

The chain has TRBV10-3 and TRBJ2-5; D perhaps matches TRBD2 (7 bases). This CDR3 region has 15 residues. V lost 4 bases to trimming and J lost 0 bases, with 12 bases between them. From germline, CDR1 is ENHRY and CDR2 SYGVKD. This CDR3 is CAISAKGGYQETQYF. CDR3 DNA: TGTGCCATCAGTGCCAAGGGGGGGTACCAAGAGACCCAGTACTTC.

V is TRBV4-2 and J is TRBJ2-7; 7 positions match TRBD1. Losses at the gene ends were 3 bases for V and 6 bases for J; bases not matched to a gene: 5. The CDR3 contains 13 residues. Per the germline V gene, CDR1 is LGHNA and CDR2 is YNFKEQ. The CDR3, as DNA: TGTGCCAGCAGCCACGCAGGGGGAAGCGAGCAGTACTTC. It specifies CASSHAGGSEQYF.

This clonotype has only one observation. The rearrangement links TRBV6-2 or TRBV6-3 to TRBJ1-4; 8 bases match TRBD1. The CDR3 loop spans 15 amino acids. Germline trimming cut 6 bases from V and 8 bases from J; bases unmatched to any gene: 11. Germline V gene sequence: CDR1 MNHEY, CDR2 SVGEGT. The CDR3 DNA sequence: TGTGCCAGCAGCACCACCGGGACAGGACAAGAAAAACTGTTTTTT. It is translated as CASSTTGTGQEKLFF.

This chain uses TRBV4-2 with TRBJ2-1; perhaps TRBD2 as D (6 bases). The J call is uncertain, as TRBJ2-7 better fits the DNA end. The CDR3 is 16 amino acids. Germline V gene lookup returns CDR1 LGHNA and CDR2 YNFKEQ. The CDR3 DNA reads as TGTGCCAGCAGCCAAGATCGAGGTAGCGGCCTCAATGAGCAGTACTTC. It specifies CASSQDRGSGLNEQYF.

V and J are TRBV29-1 and TRBJ1-1, with 7 bases aligning to TRBD1. V trimming: 7 bases; J trimming: 6 bases; junction bases outside the gene matches: 14. CDR3 length: 14 residues. Germline assignment: CDR1 SQVTM and CDR2 ANQGSEA. CDR3 nucleotide sequence: TGCAGCGCAAGAGTTCAGGGGGAGAGTGCTGAAGCTTTCTTT. Its protein is CSARVQGESAEAFF.

The V and J genes are TRBV6-1 and TRBJ2-5, with D unresolved. The V gene lost 4 bases and the J gene lost 11 bases, with 20 bases spanning the gap. The CDR3 is 14 amino acids. Per germline, CDR1 MNHNS and CDR2 SASEGT. Here the CDR3 DNA reads TGTGCCAGCAGTGCCGGTTGGCCTATCCGTGAGCAGTACTTC. Protein sequence: CASSAGWPIREQYF.

The genes are TRBV6-1 and TRBJ2-1, with 7 bases fitting TRBD1. The CDR3 spans 14 residues. V lost 3 bases and J lost 7; bases outside the gene matches: 6. The germline V gene encodes CDR1 MNHNS and CDR2 SASEGT. The CDR3 sequence is CASSDPEGANEQFF. The CDR3 coding sequence is TGTGCCAGCAGTGACCCCGAGGGGGCAAATGAGCAGTTCTTC.

V usage is TRBV4-1 and J usage is TRBJ1-1, with 8 bases matching TRBD1. The V segment lost 3 bases and the J segment 3 bases; nucleotides outside the gene matches: 12. Per the germline V gene, CDR1 is MGHRA and CDR2 is YSYEKL. The CDR3 extends over 17 amino acids. The CDR3 region is CASSHHLGQGEDTEAFF. CDR3 nucleotides: TGCGCCAGCAGCCATCACCTCGGACAGGGTGAGGACACTGAAGCTTTCTTT.

The chain has TRBV5-1 and TRBJ2-3; D perhaps matches TRBD2 (6 bases). V lost 2 bases and J 1 base, leaving 14 bases between the germline ends. Germline V gene lookup returns CDR1 SGHRS and CDR2 YFSETQ. The CDR3 length is 16 residues. This CDR3 is CASSLGTVAGTDTQYF. CDR3 coding DNA: TGCGCCAGCAGCTTAGGGACCGTAGCGGGCACAGATACGCAGTATTTT.

This chain connects TRBV2 to TRBJ1-2; TRBD1 matches at 11 bases. CDR3 size: 13 residues. Germline CDR1 SNHLY, CDR2 FYNNEI. The V segment lost 6 bases and the J segment 6 bases; nucleotides outside the gene matches: 3. The CDR3, as DNA: TGTGCCAGCAGGGGACAGGGGGGAGATGGCTACACCTTC. As protein: CASRGQGGDGYTF.

The chain uses TRBV5-1 and TRBJ2-7, with TRBD2 as a possible D gene (5 bases). The CDR3 is 16 amino acids. The germline V gene encodes CDR1 SGHRS and CDR2 YFSETQ. Trimming took 3 bases from V and 0 from J, leaving 16 bases between them. This CDR3 reads CASSSEVGAASYEQYF. Written as DNA, the CDR3 is TGCGCCAGCAGCTCCGAAGTGGGAGCGGCCTCCTACGAGCAGTACTTC. The variable domain in full, with the rest retrieved from reference TRBV5-1 and TRBJ2-7, is KAGVTQTPRYLIKTRGQQVTLSCSPISGHRSVSWYQQTPGQGLQFLFEYFSETQRNKGNFPGRFSGRQFSNSRSEMNVSTLELGDSALYLCASSSEVGAASYEQYFGPGTRLTVT.

The J gene is TRBJ1-2, the V gene TRBV29-1; maybe TRBD1 (5 bases). V was cut by 3 bases and J by 8 bases, with 13 bases left in between. The germline CDR1 and CDR2 sequences are SQVTM and ANQGSEA. The CDR3 is 12 residues long. CDR3 in DNA: TGCAGCGTTGATGACGGCAGGGAAGGCTACACCTTC. It translates to CSVDDGREGYTF. The complete variable domain, with remaining parts taken from reference TRBV29-1 and TRBJ1-2, reads SAVISQKPSRDICQRGTSLTIQCQVDSQVTMMFWYRQQPGQSLTLIATANQGSEATYESGFVIDKFPISRPNLTFSTLTVSNMSPEDSSIYLCSVDDGREGYTFGSGTRLTVV.

This clonotype was seen just once. The rearrangement joins TRBV4-2 to TRBJ1-2, with 7 bases fitting TRBD1. CDR3 length equals 15 residues. Germline V gives CDR1 LGHNA, CDR2 YNFKEQ. The trim removed 1 base at V and 1 base at J, leaving 3 bases unmatched. For the CDR3, the DNA is TGTGCCAGCAGCCAAGCAGGGGGGAGTAACTATGGCTACACCTTC. As protein: CASSQAGGSNYGYTF.

At least ten counts were recorded for this clonotype. V usage is TRBV20-1 and J usage is TRBJ2-7; D is possibly TRBD1 or TRBD2 (5 bases each). The CDR3 is 14 residues long. Germline CDR1 reads DFQATT; CDR2 reads SNEGSKA (reference sequence). The V and J ends lost 6 bases and 2 bases respectively, with 17 bases between them. The CDR3 bases are TGCAGTGCCTCTAGGGACGATTGGACCTACGAGCAGTACTTC. It yields the protein CSASRDDWTYEQYF.

The rearrangement joins TRBV4-1 to TRBJ1-5; 7 bases match TRBD1. Germline-derived CDR1 and CDR2 are MGHRA and YSYEKL. There are 13 residues in the CDR3. Losses at the gene ends were 8 bases for V and 7 bases for J; bases not matched to a gene: 8. CDR3 nucleotide sequence: TGCGCCAGCGGAACAGGGGCGCAGCAGCCCCAGCATTTT. It translates to CASGTGAQQPQHF.

In this sample, this clonotype turned up once. The chain joins TRBV4-3 to TRBJ1-1; D might be TRBD1 (6 bases). Germline CDR1 reads LGHNA; CDR2 reads YSLEER. The CDR3 covers 15 residues. The V end lost 3 bases, the J end lost 1 base, and 12 bases lay between the germline ends. The CDR3 protein is CASSHPGHKNTEAFF. In DNA form, the CDR3 reads TGCGCCAGCAGCCACCCGGGACACAAGAACACTGAAGCTTTCTTT.